The 28 T cell receptor beta chains in this list originate from one sample, sequenced in a study of OX40 agonist ivuxolimab in advanced cancers. The repertoire was sequenced with immunoSEQ multiplex PCR; TCRdb's copy has only in-frame clones and lacks some. Among 95,000 to 100,000 clones listed, about 84% were seen once. The source material was CD4+ or CD8+ T cells sorted from blood, sampled in a trial of the OX40 agonist ivuxolimab. The receptors derive from an adult with an advanced solid tumor such as melanoma, head and neck, liver or kidney cancer.

The chain recombines TRBV6-5 with TRBJ2-7; a possible D gene is TRBD1 (8 bases). Germline assignment: CDR1 MNHEY and CDR2 SVGAGI. The CDR3 is 13 amino acids. V lost 6 bases and J lost 4, with 13 bases in between. The CDR3 loop is CASSNRGGYEQYF. As DNA, the CDR3 is TGTGCCAGCAGCAACAGGGGGGGGTACGAGCAGTACTTC.

The V and J genes are TRBV9 and TRBJ1-5, with 9 bases lining up with TRBD1. V shed 4 bases, J shed 4 bases, and the junction held 6 bases outside the gene matches. From germline, CDR1 is SGDLS and CDR2 YYNGEE. The CDR3 length is 15 residues. CDR3 protein: CASSQGTGQNQPQHF. CDR3 DNA: TGTGCCAGCAGCCAGGGGACAGGGCAAAATCAGCCCCAGCATTTT.

The chain recombines TRBV4-3 with TRBJ1-4, with TRBD1 identical over 12 bases. CDR1 is LGHNA, CDR2 YSLEER, per germline. The J segment lost 4 bases and the V segment lost 8 bases, leaving 11 bases of the junction unmatched. There are 17 residues in the CDR3. The CDR3 region has the DNA TGCGCCAGCGCTCCGGGACAGGGGGCTTCGGTTAATGAAAAACTGTTTTTT. This codes for CASAPGQGASVNEKLFF.

The chain recombines TRBV5-8 with TRBJ1-1; D call uncertain. Trimming pared 10 bases from V and 7 bases from J, leaving 17 bases between. The CDR3 has 12 residues. Germline V CDR1 and CDR2: SGHTS, YDEGEE. This CDR3 reads CAFSELGIEAFF. CDR3 sequence (DNA): TGTGCCTTCTCTGAGTTGGGCATTGAAGCTTTCTTT. Full variable domain (rest looked up from reference TRBV5-8 and TRBJ1-1): EAGVTQSPTHLIKTRGQQATLRCSPISGHTSVYWYQQALGLGLQFLLWYDEGEERNRGNFPPRFSGRQFPNYSSELNVNALELEDSALYLCAFSELGIEAFFGQGTRLTVV.

The genes are TRBV2 and TRBJ2-1; D is unresolved. Looked up from germline, CDR1 is SNHLY and CDR2 is FYNNEI. There are 12 residues in the CDR3. The V gene lost 6 bases and the J gene lost 8 bases, with 11 bases spanning the gap. CDR3 protein: CASRRAWDEQFF. CDR3 sequence (DNA): TGTGCCAGCAGAAGGGCGTGGGATGAGCAGTTCTTC.

In the case of this clone: At the DNA level, this CDR3 is encoded by other sequences in the same sample as well. The chain is built from TRBV20-1 and TRBJ1-3; tentative D call: TRBD1 (6 bases). With 2 bases removed from V and 7 bases from J, the gap between germline ends came to 6 bases. CDR3 length: 11 amino acids. Germline CDR1 and CDR2: DFQATT and SNEGSKA (reference sequence). Written as DNA, the CDR3 is TGCAGTGCTAGAACAGGGAACACCATATATTTT. Encoded protein: CSARTGNTIYF.

This clone appeared a single time. The chain employs TRBV5-1 and TRBJ1-4; 10 positions agree with TRBD1. The CDR3 has 14 residues. V dropped 4 bases and J dropped 7; count of bases not matched to a gene: 4. Germline-derived CDR1 and CDR2 are SGHRS and YFSETQ. The CDR3 protein is CASSPGQGPEKLFF. CDR3 nucleotide sequence: TGCGCCAGCAGCCCGGGACAGGGGCCTGAAAAACTGTTTTTT.

The V call is TRBV7-9, the J call TRBJ1-2; possible D gene TRBD1, 5 bases. CDR1 is SEHNR and CDR2 is FQNEAQ in the germline V gene (reference sequence). The CDR3 spans 13 residues. The V gene lost 4 bases and the J gene lost 1 base, with 7 bases spanning the gap. As DNA, the CDR3 is TGTGCCAGCAGCTCTGACAGTAACTATGGCTACACCTTC. This sequence encodes CASSSDSNYGYTF.

The gene calls are TRBV19 and TRBJ1-5, with 7 bases fitting TRBD1. CDR3 length equals 14 residues. Germline V gene sequence: CDR1 LNHDA, CDR2 SQIVND (reference sequence). With 5 bases clipped from V and 3 bases from J, the junction kept 4 bases outside the gene matches. The CDR3 loop reads CASSSQGNNQPQHF. Here the CDR3 DNA reads TGTGCCAGTAGTTCACAGGGGAACAATCAGCCCCAGCATTTT.

This sequence joins TRBV5-4 and TRBJ2-3; 13 bases are a match to TRBD2. V shed 1 base and J 5 bases; nucleotides not matched to a gene: 4. Germline CDR1 reads SGHNT; CDR2 reads YYREEE (reference sequence). The CDR3 runs to 16 residues. The chain's CDR3 is CASSLTSGGAGDTQYF. CDR3 nucleotide sequence: TGTGCCAGCAGCTTGACTAGCGGGGGGGCGGGAGATACGCAGTATTTT. The full variable domain, in which reference TRBV5-4 and TRBJ2-3 provide the parts outside the CDR3, is ETGVTQSPTHLIKTRGQQVTLRCSSQSGHNTVSWYQQALGQGPQFIFQYYREEENGRGNFPPRFSGLQFPNYSSELNVNALELDDSALYLCASSLTSGGAGDTQYFGPGTRLTVL.

This clone was counted a few times. The chain joins TRBV7-9 to TRBJ2-7; possible D gene TRBD2, 6 bases. V was clipped by 6 bases and J by 3 bases, with 9 bases between them. This CDR3 region has 12 residues. In germline, CDR1 is SEHNR, CDR2 FQNEAQ (reference sequence). The CDR3 loop reads CASSPGSYEQYF. The CDR3 region has the DNA TGTGCCAGCAGTCCCGGGAGCTACGAGCAGTACTTC.

The rearrangement links TRBV6-6 to TRBJ2-7, with 12 bases fitting TRBD2. CDR3 length equals 15 residues. Germline CDR1 is MNHNY and CDR2 is SVGAGI (reference sequence). V lost 6 bases, J lost 2 bases, and 5 bases stayed unmatched. The CDR3 bases are TGTGCCAGCAGGCAGACTAGCGGGAGCGCCTACGAGCAGTACTTC. As protein: CASRQTSGSAYEQYF.

The V gene is TRBV29-1, the J gene TRBJ1-6; 8 positions match TRBD1. Germline V lookup: CDR1 SQVTM, CDR2 ANQGSEA. The CDR3 sequence is 15 residues long. Trimming cost V 6 bases and J 6 bases; bases outside gene matches: 10. As DNA, the CDR3 is TGCAGCGTAAAGACAGGGGAAAGTCGTAATTCACCCCTCCACTTT. It encodes CSVKTGESRNSPLHF.

This clone was seen more than once but under ten times. This chain connects TRBV7-9 to TRBJ2-5; TRBD1 matches at 12 bases. V gave up 5 bases and J gave up 5 bases; unmatched junction bases: 9. Per germline, CDR1 SEHNR and CDR2 FQNEAQ (reference sequence). The CDR3 has 16 amino acids. This CDR3 is CASSPGTGGARETQYF. The CDR3 DNA is TGTGCCAGCAGCCCCGGGACAGGGGGCGCCCGGGAGACCCAGTACTTC.

The V call is TRBV7-3, the J call TRBJ2-3; TRBD2 might be the D (5 bases). V lost 3 bases and J 8 bases, leaving 9 bases between the germline ends. Looked up from germline, CDR1 is SGHTA and CDR2 is FQGTGA. CDR3 length: 12 residues. CDR3 nucleotide sequence: TGTGCCAGCAGCTTGTCCGGAGGTACGCAGTATTTT. Translating it yields CASSLSGGTQYF.

The V call is TRBV29-1, the J call TRBJ1-1; a possible D gene is TRBD1 (5 bases). V was clipped by 2 bases and J by 5 bases, with 18 bases between them. Germline V lookup: CDR1 SQVTM, CDR2 ANQGSEA. The CDR3 consists of 15 residues. The CDR3 coding sequence is TGCAGCGTTGAACACCTCAGCTTGGGGGGGACTGAAGCTTTCTTT. It is translated as CSVEHLSLGGTEAFF.

This clone was detected once. The same CDR3 can be traced to other DNA sequences in this sample. The J gene is TRBJ1-1, the V gene TRBV7-8; 9 positions agree with TRBD1. The CDR3 is 13 amino acids. Trimming removed 3 bases from V and 5 bases from J; junction bases left unmatched: 1. CDR1 SGHVS and CDR2 FQNEAQ come from the germline V gene. CDR3 sequence (DNA): TGTGCCAGCAGCTTGACAGGGGGGACTGAAGCTTTCTTT. Translation: CASSLTGGTEAFF.

This clone was seen more than once but under ten times. J is TRBJ2-7 and V is TRBV4-1; TRBD2 agrees at 10 bases. V lost 9 bases to trimming and J lost 2 bases; unmatched junction nucleotides: 22. Germline loops: CDR1 MGHRA, CDR2 YSYEKL. The CDR3 runs 19 residues. CDR3 protein: CARQGASSSGRGGPYEQYF. CDR3 DNA: TGCGCCAGGCAGGGGGCGTCTTCTAGCGGGAGAGGAGGACCCTACGAGCAGTACTTC.

V gene TRBV2 combines with J gene TRBJ1-3; D call uncertain. The CDR3 contains 14 residues. With 5 bases removed from V and 4 bases from J, the gap between germline ends came to 12 bases. Germline V gene lookup returns CDR1 SNHLY and CDR2 FYNNEI. CDR3 sequence (DNA): TGTGCCAGCAGTCGGAACAGTCGGGGAAACACCATATATTTT. This codes for CASSRNSRGNTIYF.

V gene TRBV27 combines with J gene TRBJ2-3; 7 positions match TRBD2. The CDR3 runs to 14 residues. Trimming removed 5 bases from V and 5 bases from J; junction bases left unmatched: 7. CDR1 is MNHEY and CDR2 is SMNVEV in the germline V gene (reference sequence). CDR3 residues: CASSPPGGRDTQYF. In DNA, the CDR3 is TGTGCCAGCAGTCCGCCCGGCGGGAGAGATACGCAGTATTTT.

This clone was detected only once. J is TRBJ2-7 and V is TRBV7-9; D might be TRBD2 (5 bases). The CDR3 has 14 residues. V gave up 5 bases and J gave up 5 bases, with 16 bases separating them. CDR1 and CDR2 (germline): SEHNR, FQNEAQ (reference sequence). Here the CDR3 DNA reads TGTGCCAGCAGCCCCGGACTGAGCATGAACGAGCAGTACTTC. Translating gives CASSPGLSMNEQYF. Based on the CDR3 plus reference TRBV7-9 and TRBJ2-7, the full variable domain is DTGVSQNPRHKITKRGQNVTFRCDPISEHNRLYWYRQTLGQGPEFLTYFQNEAQLEKSRLLSDRFSAERPKGSFSTLEIQRTEQGDSAMYLCASSPGLSMNEQYFGPGTRLTVT.

The rearrangement links TRBV2 to TRBJ1-5; no firm D call. CDR3 length equals 12 residues. Germline loops: CDR1 SNHLY, CDR2 FYNNEI. Trimming left V 5 bases short and J 3 bases short, with 5 bases between. The CDR3, as DNA: TGTGCCAGCAGTAGGAACAATCAGCCCCAGCATTTT. It yields the protein CASSRNNQPQHF.

The rearrangement joins TRBV9 to TRBJ2-5; no firm D call. The germline V gene has CDR1 SGDLS and CDR2 YYNGEE. The CDR3 loop spans 13 amino acids. V lost 4 bases to trimming and J lost 5 bases, with 12 bases between them. CDR3 amino acids: CASSNPPSETQYF. In DNA form, the CDR3 reads TGTGCCAGCAGCAACCCCCCCTCCGAGACCCAGTACTTC.

As for this clone: The same CDR3 also results from other DNA sequences found in this sample. The rearrangement uses TRBV5-6 and TRBJ2-2; D ambiguous. The CDR3 runs 11 residues. The V end was cut by 2 bases, the J end by 6 bases, with 2 bases between. Germline V CDR1 and CDR2: SGHDT, YYEEEE. CDR3 amino acids: CASSLPGELFF. DNA for the CDR3: TGTGCCAGCAGCTTACCCGGGGAGCTGTTTTTT.

About this clone: One end of the junction fails to match germline, which may point to a read error. V usage is TRBV6-1 and J usage is TRBJ2-7, with D possibly being TRBD2 (6 bases). The CDR3 length is 11 residues. CDR1 and CDR2 (germline): MNHNS, SASEGT. The CDR3 coding sequence is TGTGCCAGCAGTGAAGCCCCGGGACTCCACTTC. Translating gives CASSEAPGLHF.

This rearrangement joins TRBV7-2 to TRBJ2-7; D remains unclear. Trimming pared 5 bases from V and 2 bases from J, leaving 4 bases between. The CDR3 totals 11 residues. The germline CDR1 and CDR2 sequences are SGHTA and FQGNSA. The CDR3 here is CASSLTYEQYF. DNA for the CDR3: TGTGCCAGCAGCCTAACCTACGAGCAGTACTTC.

The chain is built from TRBV15 and TRBJ2-7, with 7 bases lining up with TRBD1. The CDR3 extends over 15 amino acids. The junction had 3 bases not matched to a gene; V was cut back by 1 base and J by 0 bases. Per germline, CDR1 LNHNV and CDR2 YYDKDF (reference sequence). The CDR3 DNA reads TGTGCCACCAGCAGAGGGGACAGTCCCTCCTACGAGCAGTACTTC. This encodes CATSRGDSPSYEQYF.

The V gene is TRBV21-1, the J gene TRBJ2-4. TRBV21-1 is flagged as a pseudogene. The CDR3 has 15 residues. The CDR3 DNA reads as TGTGCCAGCAGCAGGGACCTAGAGACCAAAAACATTCAGTACTTC. It specifies CASSRDLETKNIQYF.